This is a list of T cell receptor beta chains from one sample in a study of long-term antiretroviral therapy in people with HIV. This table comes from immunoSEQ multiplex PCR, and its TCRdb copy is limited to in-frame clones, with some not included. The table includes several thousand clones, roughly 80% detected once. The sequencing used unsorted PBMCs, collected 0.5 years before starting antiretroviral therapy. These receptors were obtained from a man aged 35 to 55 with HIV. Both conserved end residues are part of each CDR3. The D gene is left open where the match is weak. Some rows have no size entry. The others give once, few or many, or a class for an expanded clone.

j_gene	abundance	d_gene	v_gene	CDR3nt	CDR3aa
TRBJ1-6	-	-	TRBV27	TGTGCCAGCAGTTTAGATCAAGGGTTGTCCCTCCACTTT	CASSLDQGLSLHF
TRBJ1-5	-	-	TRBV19	TGTGCCAGTAGTATTAGGGCCCCGGGGGGTTACTATAGCAATCAGCCCCAGCATTTT	CASSIRAPGGYYSNQPQHF
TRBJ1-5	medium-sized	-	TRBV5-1	TGCGCCAGCAGCTTATTTCAGCCCCAGCATTTT	CASSLFQPQHF
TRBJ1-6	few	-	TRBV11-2	TGTGCCAGCAGGTTCCCGGGACCGCAGAATTCACCCCTCCACTTT	CASRFPGPQNSPLHF
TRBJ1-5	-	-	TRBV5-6	TGTGCCAGCAGCCGGGACAATCATCAGCCCCAGCATTTT	CASSRDNHQPQHF
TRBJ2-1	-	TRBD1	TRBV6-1	TGTGCCAGCAAATGGGGGACAGGGGGCAATGAGCAGTTCTTC	CASKWGTGGNEQFF
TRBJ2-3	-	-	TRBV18	TGTGCCAGCTCACCACCCAGCCAGGGGCTAGGGAGAACGCAGTATTTT	CASSPPSQGLGRTQYF
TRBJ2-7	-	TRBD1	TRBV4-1	TGCGCCAGCAGCCCTTCTCCAACAGGGGGGCTCGGCGAGCAGTACTTC	CASSPSPTGGLGEQYF
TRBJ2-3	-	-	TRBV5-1	TGCGCCAGCTCGGTTAGGACTGGAAACACAGATACGCAGTATTTT	CASSVRTGNTDTQYF
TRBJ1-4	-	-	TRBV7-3	TGTGCCAGCAGCTTAAATGAGGGTTGGGGCGAAAAACTGTTTTTT	CASSLNEGWGEKLFF
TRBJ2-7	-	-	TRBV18	TGTGCCAGCTCACCTGTCCACCCCTACGAGCAGTACTTC	CASSPVHPYEQYF
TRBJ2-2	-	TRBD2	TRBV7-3	TGTGCCAGCAGCTGGGGTGGGACTAGCGGGGAGCTGTTTTTT	CASSWGGTSGELFF
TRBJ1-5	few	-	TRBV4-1	TGCGCCAGCAGCCAAGTCAGTCTGAGCAATCAGCCCCAGCATTTT	CASSQVSLSNQPQHF
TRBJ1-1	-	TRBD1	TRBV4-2	TGTGCCAGCAGCCAACCAGGGGGAGCCACTGAAGCTTTCTTT	CASSQPGGATEAFF